This TCR beta chain was sequenced for a study of blood T cell repertoires in COVID-19. Original analysis: Scientists estimated how many nucleated cells there were by amplifying reference gene primers. The protocol was immunoSEQ multiplex PCR, while the TCRdb copy is restricted to in-frame clones and leaves out a portion. V, J and clone size reflect that table, while D and trimming were determined from the DNA. In the table there are more than 300,000 clones, 87% of which are singletons. CDR1 and CDR2 from the germline V gene are ENHRY and SYGVKD. The CDR3 covers 14 residues. V lost 6 bases and J lost 2, with 13 bases in between. Donors were grouped by their self-reported clinical history.

Sequencing was done on a sample of PBMCs or T cells enriched from blood (not recorded which). This chain joins TRBV10-3 and TRBJ1-2; D might be TRBD1 (6 bases). This TCR came from a woman in her thirties who had recovered from COVID-19. CDR3 sequence reads: CAIRLAGENYGYTF. The CDR3, as DNA: TGTGCCATCAGGCTGGCAGGGGAGAACTATGGCTACACCTTC.